Given below is one T cell receptor (beta chain) in context. These data come from a study of blood T cell repertoires in COVID-19. The wider study: Sample material is recorded as cDNA or gDNA derived from T cells, B-cell-depleted T cells, or PBMCs.

All recovered Cohort 3 donors got two negative PCRs, got clearance, or saw symptom resolution. Germline lookup yields CDR1 SGHDT and CDR2 YYEEEE. The junction had 9 bases not matched to a gene; V was cut back by 5 bases and J by 3 bases. The CDR3 is 15 amino acids. Per the authors' pipeline: Amplification with reference gene primers provided the estimates of nucleated cell counts. Profiling relied on immunoSEQ multiplex PCR, and the TCRdb table lists in-frame clones only, not all of them. The V and J calls and clone size come from that table; D and trimming were worked out from the DNA. The data show 200,000 or so clones, with around 89% seen just once and more than 2.5% held by the top ten.

Sequencing used PBMCs or T cells enriched from blood (not recorded which). The origin of this receptor is a woman aged 25 to 39 who had recovered from COVID-19. The rearrangement links TRBV5-6 to TRBJ1-1; the match to TRBD1 covers 8 bases. CDR3 nucleotide sequence: TGTGCCAGCAGTCCAGGGGGCAAGGAGCACACTGAAGCTTTCTTT. Translated, it gives CASSPGGKEHTEAFF.